This is a list of T cell receptor beta chains from one sample in a study of T cell repertoires in cytomegalovirus infection. TCRdb used MiXCR to reprocess the reads, holding one entry per CDR3 protein. The sample contains some 230,000 distinct CDR3 sequences, approximately 22% of which appear only once. Material for sequencing was CD8+ T cells from PBMCs. These receptors were collected from a human donor in good health (CMV status not recorded). Some clones in this sample may be carry-over from other donors' samples. CDR3s include the opening cysteine and the closing phenylalanine or tryptophan. The order of the fields is J gene, V gene, D gene, clone size, CDR3 protein, CDR3 DNA. D genes are given only for firm matches. Clone size is shown for a subset of rows, as once, few, many or a class of expanded clone.

j_call: TRBJ2-3; v_call: TRBV11-2; d_call: TRBD2; clone_size: .; cdr3_aa: CASSPGLAAWADTQYF; cdr3_nt: TGTGCCAGCAGCCCTGGACTAGCGGCTTGGGCAGATACGCAGTATTTT
j_call: TRBJ2-7; v_call: TRBV20-1; d_call: .; clone_size: few; cdr3_aa: CSARDGSYEQYF; cdr3_nt: TGCAGTGCTAGAGACGGGTCCTACGAGCAGTACTTC
j_call: TRBJ2-3; v_call: TRBV27; d_call: TRBD2; clone_size: .; cdr3_aa: CASRVAGSTDTQYF; cdr3_nt: TGTGCCAGCAGGGTAGCGGGGAGCACAGATACGCAGTATTTT
j_call: TRBJ2-7; v_call: TRBV5-1; d_call: TRBD1; clone_size: .; cdr3_aa: CASSDPDTGGPSSYEQYF; cdr3_nt: TGCGCCAGCAGCGATCCGGATACAGGGGGCCCCAGCTCCTACGAGCAGTACTTC
j_call: TRBJ2-3; v_call: TRBV20-1; d_call: .; clone_size: few; cdr3_aa: CSARDRDQLDTQYF; cdr3_nt: TGCAGTGCTAGAGACCGGGACCAGCTGGATACGCAGTATTTT
j_call: TRBJ1-5; v_call: TRBV5-6; d_call: .; clone_size: few; cdr3_aa: CASSPGGGFQPQHF; cdr3_nt: TGTGCCAGCAGCCCGGGGGGAGGGTTCCAGCCCCAGCATTTT
j_call: TRBJ2-4; v_call: TRBV6-6; d_call: TRBD1; clone_size: few; cdr3_aa: CASSYTGQGLNIQYF; cdr3_nt: TGTGCCAGCAGTTACACGGGACAGGGTCTAAACATTCAGTACTTC
j_call: TRBJ1-4; v_call: TRBV7-9; d_call: TRBD1; clone_size: many; cdr3_aa: CASSPPTGDVMYEKLFF; cdr3_nt: TGTGCCAGCAGCCCCCCGACAGGGGATGTTATGTACGAAAAACTGTTTTTT
j_call: TRBJ2-3; v_call: TRBV11-2; d_call: .; clone_size: many; cdr3_aa: CASSLEAATQYF; cdr3_nt: TGTGCCAGCAGCTTAGAGGCAGCCACGCAGTATTTT
j_call: TRBJ2-1; v_call: TRBV12-3/TRBV12-4; d_call: .; clone_size: .; cdr3_aa: CASSLLVAPYNEQFF; cdr3_nt: TGTGCCAGCAGTTTACTTGTCGCTCCCTACAATGAGCAGTTCTTC
j_call: TRBJ2-3; v_call: TRBV2; d_call: .; clone_size: many; cdr3_aa: CASSGGQGGEGDTQYF; cdr3_nt: TGTGCCAGCAGCGGAGGACAGGGCGGGGAGGGAGATACGCAGTATTTT
j_call: TRBJ2-3; v_call: TRBV7-2; d_call: .; clone_size: many; cdr3_aa: CASHGWDSTDTQYF; cdr3_nt: TGTGCCAGCCATGGTTGGGACAGCACAGATACGCAGTATTTT
j_call: TRBJ1-2; v_call: TRBV7-9; d_call: .; clone_size: few; cdr3_aa: CASSSERTELNYGYTF; cdr3_nt: TGTGCCAGCAGCTCCGAACGGACAGAACTAAACTATGGCTACACCTTC
j_call: TRBJ2-5; v_call: TRBV6-5; d_call: .; clone_size: many; cdr3_aa: CASSYSLNVQYF; cdr3_nt: TGTGCCAGCAGTTACTCGTTGAACGTTCAGTACTTC
j_call: TRBJ2-7; v_call: TRBV7-9; d_call: .; clone_size: few; cdr3_aa: CASSPGGTIYEQYF; cdr3_nt: TGTGCCAGCAGCCCCGGAGGGACCATATACGAGCAGTACTTC
j_call: TRBJ2-5; v_call: TRBV6-6; d_call: TRBD1; clone_size: few; cdr3_aa: CASSPDRAGQETQYF; cdr3_nt: TGTGCCAGCAGCCCAGACAGGGCGGGCCAAGAGACCCAGTACTTC
j_call: TRBJ1-1; v_call: TRBV20-1; d_call: .; clone_size: .; cdr3_aa: CSASNRENTEAFF; cdr3_nt: TGCAGTGCTAGTAACCGGGAGAACACTGAAGCTTTCTTT
j_call: TRBJ2-3; v_call: TRBV15; d_call: .; clone_size: few; cdr3_aa: CATSIGQIPDTQYF; cdr3_nt: TGTGCCACCAGCATTGGACAGATCCCAGATACGCAGTATTTT
j_call: TRBJ1-1; v_call: TRBV12-3/TRBV12-4; d_call: TRBD1; clone_size: few; cdr3_aa: CASSWAPDRAEAFF; cdr3_nt: TGTGCCAGCAGTTGGGCCCCGGACAGGGCTGAAGCTTTCTTT
j_call: TRBJ2-1; v_call: TRBV20-1; d_call: TRBD2; clone_size: .; cdr3_aa: CSAISGGGALEQFF; cdr3_nt: TGCAGTGCCATTTCTGGCGGGGGGGCCCTTGAGCAGTTCTTC
j_call: TRBJ1-2; v_call: TRBV6-2/TRBV6-3; d_call: .; clone_size: .; cdr3_aa: CASSYNDFKNNYGYTF; cdr3_nt: TGTGCCAGCAGTTACAACGACTTTAAAAATAACTATGGCTACACCTTC
j_call: TRBJ1-2; v_call: TRBV28; d_call: .; clone_size: many; cdr3_aa: CASSLPIGAPGPYYGYTF; cdr3_nt: TGTGCCAGCAGTTTACCTATTGGGGCTCCCGGACCTTACTATGGCTACACCTTC
j_call: TRBJ2-1; v_call: TRBV7-9; d_call: .; clone_size: few; cdr3_aa: CASSFRVEQFF; cdr3_nt: TGTGCCAGCAGCTTTCGGGTTGAGCAGTTCTTC
j_call: TRBJ2-2; v_call: TRBV20-1; d_call: TRBD1; clone_size: .; cdr3_aa: CSATTPGTAIGIGELFF; cdr3_nt: TGCAGTGCCACGACTCCCGGGACAGCGATCGGGATAGGGGAGCTGTTTTTT
j_call: TRBJ1-1; v_call: TRBV3-1; d_call: .; clone_size: .; cdr3_aa: CASSHSGREAFF; cdr3_nt: TGTGCCAGCAGCCATTCAGGGAGAGAAGCTTTCTTT
j_call: TRBJ1-5; v_call: TRBV27; d_call: TRBD1; clone_size: many; cdr3_aa: CASSGTGDSQNQPQHF; cdr3_nt: TGTGCCAGCAGCGGGACAGGCGATTCTCAAAATCAGCCCCAGCATTTT
j_call: TRBJ2-7; v_call: TRBV7-6; d_call: .; clone_size: .; cdr3_aa: CASSTQDVDYEQYF; cdr3_nt: TGTGCCAGCAGCACACAGGACGTAGACTACGAGCAGTACTTC
j_call: TRBJ1-1; v_call: TRBV9; d_call: .; clone_size: .; cdr3_aa: CASSVVREAFF; cdr3_nt: TGTGCCAGCAGCGTAGTTAGGGAAGCTTTCTTT
j_call: TRBJ2-1; v_call: TRBV20-1; d_call: .; clone_size: few; cdr3_aa: CSARDPVANNEQFF; cdr3_nt: TGCAGTGCTAGAGATCCTGTAGCAAACAATGAGCAGTTCTTC
j_call: TRBJ2-5; v_call: TRBV7-8; d_call: .; clone_size: many; cdr3_aa: CASSLALETQYF; cdr3_nt: TGTGCCAGCAGCTTAGCATTAGAGACCCAGTACTTC
j_call: TRBJ2-1; v_call: TRBV20-1; d_call: TRBD2; clone_size: .; cdr3_aa: CSAFRGGAYEQFF; cdr3_nt: TGCAGTGCTTTCCGCGGGGGGGCATATGAGCAGTTCTTC
j_call: TRBJ2-7; v_call: TRBV9; d_call: .; clone_size: .; cdr3_aa: CASSVEGHSSYEQYF; cdr3_nt: TGTGCCAGCAGCGTAGAGGGACACAGCTCCTACGAGCAGTACTTC
j_call: TRBJ2-2; v_call: TRBV28; d_call: TRBD1; clone_size: .; cdr3_aa: CASSPGTARLTGELFF; cdr3_nt: TGTGCCAGCAGCCCAGGGACAGCCCGGTTGACCGGGGAGCTGTTTTTT
j_call: TRBJ1-1; v_call: TRBV28; d_call: TRBD1; clone_size: few; cdr3_aa: CASSPGGIAEAFF; cdr3_nt: TGTGCCAGCAGTCCAGGGGGTATCGCTGAAGCTTTCTTT
j_call: TRBJ1-5; v_call: TRBV12-3/TRBV12-4; d_call: .; clone_size: few; cdr3_aa: CASTLDHSNQPQHF; cdr3_nt: TGTGCCAGCACCCTGGACCATAGCAATCAGCCCCAGCATTTT
j_call: TRBJ1-1; v_call: TRBV19; d_call: .; clone_size: many; cdr3_aa: CASSIAMNTEAFF; cdr3_nt: TGTGCCAGTAGTATCGCCATGAACACTGAAGCTTTCTTT
j_call: TRBJ2-1; v_call: TRBV3-1; d_call: TRBD2; clone_size: .; cdr3_aa: CASSQALRWGQGGNEQFF; cdr3_nt: TGTGCCAGCAGCCAAGCCCTGAGATGGGGCCAGGGAGGGAATGAGCAGTTCTTC
j_call: TRBJ1-1; v_call: TRBV19; d_call: TRBD1; clone_size: .; cdr3_aa: CASSADRGGTEAFF; cdr3_nt: TGTGCCAGTAGTGCGGACAGGGGAGGAACTGAAGCTTTCTTT
j_call: TRBJ2-1; v_call: TRBV7-2; d_call: .; clone_size: many; cdr3_aa: CASSQGLYNEQFF; cdr3_nt: TGTGCCAGCAGCCAGGGACTTTACAATGAGCAGTTCTTC
j_call: TRBJ2-1; v_call: TRBV28; d_call: TRBD1; clone_size: few; cdr3_aa: CASSFGQEAYNEQFF; cdr3_nt: TGTGCCAGCAGTTTTGGACAGGAAGCATACAATGAGCAGTTCTTC
j_call: TRBJ2-7; v_call: TRBV29-1; d_call: TRBD2; clone_size: few; cdr3_aa: CSASGDVTSGYEQYF; cdr3_nt: TGCAGCGCCTCAGGGGACGTGACTAGCGGCTACGAGCAGTACTTC